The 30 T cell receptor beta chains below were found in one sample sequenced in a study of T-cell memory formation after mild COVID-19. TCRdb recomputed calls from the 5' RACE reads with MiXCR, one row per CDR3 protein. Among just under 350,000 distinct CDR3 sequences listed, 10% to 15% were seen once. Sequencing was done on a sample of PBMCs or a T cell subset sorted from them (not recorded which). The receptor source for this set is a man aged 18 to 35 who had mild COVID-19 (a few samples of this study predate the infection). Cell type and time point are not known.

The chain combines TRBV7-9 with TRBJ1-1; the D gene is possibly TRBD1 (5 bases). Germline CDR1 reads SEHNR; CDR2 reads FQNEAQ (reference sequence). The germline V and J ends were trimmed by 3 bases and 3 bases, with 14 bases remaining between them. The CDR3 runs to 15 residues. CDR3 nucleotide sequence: TGTGCCAGCAGCTTTTCCGGGGGTTTGGACACTGAAGCTTTCTTT. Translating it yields CASSFSGGLDTEAFF.

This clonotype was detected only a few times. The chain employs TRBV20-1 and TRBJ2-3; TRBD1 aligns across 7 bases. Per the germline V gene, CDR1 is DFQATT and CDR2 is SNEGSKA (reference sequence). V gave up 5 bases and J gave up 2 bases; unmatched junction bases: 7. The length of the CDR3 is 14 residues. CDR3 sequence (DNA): TGCAGTGCTGTAAACAGGGGTTTCACAGATACGCAGTATTTT. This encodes CSAVNRGFTDTQYF.

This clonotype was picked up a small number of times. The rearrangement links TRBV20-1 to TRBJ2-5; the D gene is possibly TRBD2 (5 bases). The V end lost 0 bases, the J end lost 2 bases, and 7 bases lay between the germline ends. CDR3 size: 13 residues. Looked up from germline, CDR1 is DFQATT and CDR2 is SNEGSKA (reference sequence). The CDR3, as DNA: TGCAGTGCTAGAGATCGGGGACAAGAGACCCAGTACTTC. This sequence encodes CSARDRGQETQYF.

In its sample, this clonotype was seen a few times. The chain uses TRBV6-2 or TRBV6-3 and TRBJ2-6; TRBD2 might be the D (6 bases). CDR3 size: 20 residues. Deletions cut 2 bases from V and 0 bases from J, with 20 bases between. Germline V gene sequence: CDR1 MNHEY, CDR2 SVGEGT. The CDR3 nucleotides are TGTGCCAGCAGTTACGGAGGGGCCCATTGGGCTAGCTCTGGGGCCAACGTCCTGACTTTC. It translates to CASSYGGAHWASSGANVLTF.

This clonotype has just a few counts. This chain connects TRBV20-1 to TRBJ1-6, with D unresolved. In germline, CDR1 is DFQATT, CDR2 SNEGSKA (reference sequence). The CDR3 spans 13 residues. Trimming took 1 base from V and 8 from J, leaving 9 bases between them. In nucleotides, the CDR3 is TGCAGTGCTAGAGTCGATGCCGATTCACCCCTCCACTTT. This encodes CSARVDADSPLHF.

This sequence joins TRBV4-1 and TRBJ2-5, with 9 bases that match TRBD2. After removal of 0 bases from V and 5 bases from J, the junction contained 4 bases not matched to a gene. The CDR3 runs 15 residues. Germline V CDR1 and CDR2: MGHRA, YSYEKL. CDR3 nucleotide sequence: TGCGCCAGCAGCCAAGATGGCGGGGGGGGTGAGACCCAGTACTTC. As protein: CASSQDGGGGETQYF.

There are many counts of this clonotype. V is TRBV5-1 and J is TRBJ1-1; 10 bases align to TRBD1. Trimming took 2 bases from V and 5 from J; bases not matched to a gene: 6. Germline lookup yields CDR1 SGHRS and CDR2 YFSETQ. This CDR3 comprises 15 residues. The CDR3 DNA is TGCGCCAGCAGCTTATCACCGGGACAGGGGACTGAAGCTTTCTTT. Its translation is CASSLSPGQGTEAFF.

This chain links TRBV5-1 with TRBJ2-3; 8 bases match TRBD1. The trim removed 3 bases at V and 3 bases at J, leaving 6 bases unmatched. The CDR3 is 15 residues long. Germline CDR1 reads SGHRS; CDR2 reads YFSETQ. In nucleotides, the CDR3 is TGCGCCAGCAGCTCCCGGGACAGGTGGACAGATACGCAGTATTTT. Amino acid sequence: CASSSRDRWTDTQYF.

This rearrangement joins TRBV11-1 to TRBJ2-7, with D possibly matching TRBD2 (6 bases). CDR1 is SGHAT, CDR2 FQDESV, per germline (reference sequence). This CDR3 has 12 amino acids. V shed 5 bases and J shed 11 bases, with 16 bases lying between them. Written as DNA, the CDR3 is TGTGCCAGCAGCCCTGGGGGGAGCCGCAAGTACTTC. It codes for CASSPGGSRKYF.

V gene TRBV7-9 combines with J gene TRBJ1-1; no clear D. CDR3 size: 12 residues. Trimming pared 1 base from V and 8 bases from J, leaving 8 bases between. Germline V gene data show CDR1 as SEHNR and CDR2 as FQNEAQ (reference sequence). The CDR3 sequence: CASSLGYGEAFF. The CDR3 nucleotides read TGTGCCAGCAGCTTAGGTTACGGGGAAGCTTTCTTT.

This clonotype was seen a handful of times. The CDR3, as DNA: TGTGCCGGCCAAGGACTAGGGGAGACCCAGTACTTC. Translated: CAGQGLGETQYF. This chain uses TRBV2 with TRBJ2-5, with TRBD2 identical over 7 bases. Germline loops: CDR1 SNHLY, CDR2 FYNNEI. The CDR3 has 12 residues. V dropped 11 bases and J dropped 5; count of bases not matched to a gene: 8.

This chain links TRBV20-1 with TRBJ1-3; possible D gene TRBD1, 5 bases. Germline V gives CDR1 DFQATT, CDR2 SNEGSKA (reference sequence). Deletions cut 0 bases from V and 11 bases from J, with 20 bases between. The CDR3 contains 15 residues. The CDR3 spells CSARDRRQGARSIYF. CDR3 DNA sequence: TGCAGTGCTAGAGACAGGAGGCAGGGAGCCCGGTCCATATATTTT.

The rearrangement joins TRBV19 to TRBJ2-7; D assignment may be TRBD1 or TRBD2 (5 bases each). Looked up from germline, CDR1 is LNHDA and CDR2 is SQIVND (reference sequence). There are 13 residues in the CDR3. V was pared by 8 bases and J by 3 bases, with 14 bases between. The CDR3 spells CASGWGSHYEQYF. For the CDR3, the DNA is TGTGCCAGTGGGTGGGGGAGCCACTACGAGCAGTACTTC. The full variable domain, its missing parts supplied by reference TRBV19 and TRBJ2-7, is DGGITQSPKYLFRKEGQNVTLSCEQNLNHDAMYWYRQDPGQGLRLIYYSQIVNDFQKGDIAEGYSVSREKKESFPLTVTSAQKNPTAFYLCASGWGSHYEQYFGPGTRLTVT.

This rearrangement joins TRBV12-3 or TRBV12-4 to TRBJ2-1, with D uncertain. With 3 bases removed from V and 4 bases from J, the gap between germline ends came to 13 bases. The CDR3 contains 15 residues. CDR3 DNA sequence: TGTGCCAGCAGTTTTAGTAGTCCCGCTTACAATGAGCAGTTCTTC. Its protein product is CASSFSSPAYNEQFF.

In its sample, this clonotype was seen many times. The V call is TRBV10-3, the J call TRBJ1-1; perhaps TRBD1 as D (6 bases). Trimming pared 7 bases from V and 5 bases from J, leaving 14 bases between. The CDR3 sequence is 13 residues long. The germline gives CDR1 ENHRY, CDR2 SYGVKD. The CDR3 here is CAINHGRGTEAFF. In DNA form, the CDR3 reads TGTGCCATCAACCATGGTAGGGGGACTGAAGCTTTCTTT.

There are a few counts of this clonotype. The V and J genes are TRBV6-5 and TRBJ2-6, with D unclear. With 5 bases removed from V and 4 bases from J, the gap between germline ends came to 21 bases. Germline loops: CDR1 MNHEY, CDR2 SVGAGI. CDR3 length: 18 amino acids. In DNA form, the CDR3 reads TGTGCCAGCAGTGACCCCGATACAGTAAATCCCGGGGCCAACGTCCTGACTTTC. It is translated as CASSDPDTVNPGANVLTF.

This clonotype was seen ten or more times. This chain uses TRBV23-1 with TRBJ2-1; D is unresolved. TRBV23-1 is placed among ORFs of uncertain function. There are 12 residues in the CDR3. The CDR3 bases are TGCGCTAGGGCAGGACGCTACAATGAGCAGTTCTTC. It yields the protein CARAGRYNEQFF.

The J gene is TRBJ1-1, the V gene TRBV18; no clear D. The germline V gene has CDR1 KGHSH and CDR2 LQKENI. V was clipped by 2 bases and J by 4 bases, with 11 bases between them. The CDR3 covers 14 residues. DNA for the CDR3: TGTGCCAGCTCACCAGGTCAGGTGGGCACTGAAGCTTTCTTT. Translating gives CASSPGQVGTEAFF.

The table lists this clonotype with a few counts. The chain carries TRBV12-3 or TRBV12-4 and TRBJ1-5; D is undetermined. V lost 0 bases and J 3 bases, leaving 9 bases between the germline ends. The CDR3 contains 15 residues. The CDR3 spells CASSLAVRANQPQHF. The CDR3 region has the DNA TGTGCCAGCAGTTTAGCGGTTAGGGCCAATCAGCCCCAGCATTTT.

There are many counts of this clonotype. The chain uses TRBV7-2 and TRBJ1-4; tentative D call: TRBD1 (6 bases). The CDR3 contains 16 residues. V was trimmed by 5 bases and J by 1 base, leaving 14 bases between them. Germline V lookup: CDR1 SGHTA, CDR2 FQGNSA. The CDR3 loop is CASSGNRVGTNEKLFF. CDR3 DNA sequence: TGTGCCAGCAGCGGTAACAGGGTTGGAACTAATGAAAAACTGTTTTTT.

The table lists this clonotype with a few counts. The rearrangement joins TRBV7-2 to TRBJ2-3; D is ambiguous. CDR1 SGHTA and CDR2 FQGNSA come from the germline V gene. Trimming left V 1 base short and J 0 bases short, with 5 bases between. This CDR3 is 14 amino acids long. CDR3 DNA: TGTGCCAGCAGCTTAGTGCCAAGCACAGATACGCAGTATTTT. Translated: CASSLVPSTDTQYF.

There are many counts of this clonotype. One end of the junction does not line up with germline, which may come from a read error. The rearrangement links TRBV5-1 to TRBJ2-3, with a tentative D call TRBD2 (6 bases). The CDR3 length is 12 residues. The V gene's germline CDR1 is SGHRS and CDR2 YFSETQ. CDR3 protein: CASSPGRDTQYF. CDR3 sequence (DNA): TGTGCCAGCAGCCCGGGGAGGGATACGCAGTATTTT.

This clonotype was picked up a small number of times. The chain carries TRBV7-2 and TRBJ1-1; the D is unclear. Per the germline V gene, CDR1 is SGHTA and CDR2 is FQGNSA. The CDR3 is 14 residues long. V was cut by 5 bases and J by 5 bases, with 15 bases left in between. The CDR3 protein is CASSPRTVRTEAFF. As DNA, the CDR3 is TGTGCCAGCAGCCCCCGGACGGTACGGACTGAAGCTTTCTTT.

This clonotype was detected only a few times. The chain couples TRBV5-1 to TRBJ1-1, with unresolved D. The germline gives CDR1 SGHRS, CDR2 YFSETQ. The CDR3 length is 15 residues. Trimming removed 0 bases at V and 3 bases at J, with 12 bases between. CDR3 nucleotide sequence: TGCGCCAGCAGCTTGGTTGACACTCATTACACTGAAGCTTTCTTT. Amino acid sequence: CASSLVDTHYTEAFF.

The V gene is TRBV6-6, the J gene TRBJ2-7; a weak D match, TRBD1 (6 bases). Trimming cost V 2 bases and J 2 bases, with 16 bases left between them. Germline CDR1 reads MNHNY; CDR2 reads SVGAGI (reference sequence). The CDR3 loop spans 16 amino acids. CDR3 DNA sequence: TGTGCCAGCAGTTACACGAGCTGGGACAAACCCTACGAGCAGTACGTC. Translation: CASSYTSWDKPYEQYV.

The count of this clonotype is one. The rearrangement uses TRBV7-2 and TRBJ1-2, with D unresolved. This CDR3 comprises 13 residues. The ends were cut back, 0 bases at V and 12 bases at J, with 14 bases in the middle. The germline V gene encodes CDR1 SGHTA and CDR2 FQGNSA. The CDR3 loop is CASSLAPPHYDTF. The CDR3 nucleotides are TGTGCCAGCAGCTTAGCACCACCACATTATGACACCTTC.

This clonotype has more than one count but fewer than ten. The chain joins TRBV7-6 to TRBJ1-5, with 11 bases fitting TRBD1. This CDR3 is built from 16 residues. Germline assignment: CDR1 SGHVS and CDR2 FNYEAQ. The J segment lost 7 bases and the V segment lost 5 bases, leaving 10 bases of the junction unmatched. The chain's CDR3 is CASSQHPGQGGQPQHF. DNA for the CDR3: TGTGCCAGCAGCCAACATCCGGGACAGGGGGGCCAGCCCCAGCATTTT.

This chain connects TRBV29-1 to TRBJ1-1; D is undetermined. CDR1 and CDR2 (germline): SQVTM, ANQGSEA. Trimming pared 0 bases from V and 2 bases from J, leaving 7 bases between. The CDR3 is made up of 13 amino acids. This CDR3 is CSVEEVLNTEAFF. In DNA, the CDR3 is TGCAGCGTTGAAGAGGTTCTAAACACTGAAGCTTTCTTT.

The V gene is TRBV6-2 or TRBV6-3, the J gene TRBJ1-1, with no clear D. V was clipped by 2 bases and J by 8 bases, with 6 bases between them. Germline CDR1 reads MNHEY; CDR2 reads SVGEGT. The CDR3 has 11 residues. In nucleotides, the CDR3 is TGTGCCAGCAGTTACCCGGACGAAGCTTTCTTT. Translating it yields CASSYPDEAFF.

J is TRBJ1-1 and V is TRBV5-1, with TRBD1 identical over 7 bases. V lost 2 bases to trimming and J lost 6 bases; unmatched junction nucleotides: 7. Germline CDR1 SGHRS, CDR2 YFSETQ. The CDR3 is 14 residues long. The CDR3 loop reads CASSFTGVSAEAFF. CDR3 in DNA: TGCGCCAGCAGCTTTACAGGGGTGAGCGCTGAAGCTTTCTTT.